Given below is one T cell receptor (beta chain) in context. Its antigen is unidentified. Germline-derived CDR1 and CDR2 are SGHDN and FVKESK. This CDR3 has 15 amino acids. Trimming shortened V by 0 bases and J by 7 bases, and 12 bases separated the two germline ends. The source of the sample is a study of T cells in narcolepsy. Overall study: Patients with NT1 or NT2 and healthy control donors were enrolled. Study-level points and caveats: Same-patient CSF and blood CD4+ T cell clonotypes included HCRT-specific and TRIB2-specific autoreactive ones. Reportedly, autoreactive clonotypes were serially detected in patients' blood but not controls'. Autoreactive clone sequences were missing from some blood memory CD4+ repertoires.

Sequencing was performed with immunoSEQ multiplex PCR; in TCRdb, only in-frame clones are kept and a portion is missing. In the table there are about 32,000 clones, over 70% of which are singletons. The V gene is TRBV14, the J gene TRBJ2-2; TRBD1 is a possible D gene (5 bases). Specimen: memory (CD45RA-) CD4+ T cells from blood. The receptor was isolated from a human donor in good health. DNA of the CDR3: TGTGCCAGCAGCCAAGATCCCGCAGGGCACGGGGAGCTGTTTTTT. As protein: CASSQDPAGHGELFF.